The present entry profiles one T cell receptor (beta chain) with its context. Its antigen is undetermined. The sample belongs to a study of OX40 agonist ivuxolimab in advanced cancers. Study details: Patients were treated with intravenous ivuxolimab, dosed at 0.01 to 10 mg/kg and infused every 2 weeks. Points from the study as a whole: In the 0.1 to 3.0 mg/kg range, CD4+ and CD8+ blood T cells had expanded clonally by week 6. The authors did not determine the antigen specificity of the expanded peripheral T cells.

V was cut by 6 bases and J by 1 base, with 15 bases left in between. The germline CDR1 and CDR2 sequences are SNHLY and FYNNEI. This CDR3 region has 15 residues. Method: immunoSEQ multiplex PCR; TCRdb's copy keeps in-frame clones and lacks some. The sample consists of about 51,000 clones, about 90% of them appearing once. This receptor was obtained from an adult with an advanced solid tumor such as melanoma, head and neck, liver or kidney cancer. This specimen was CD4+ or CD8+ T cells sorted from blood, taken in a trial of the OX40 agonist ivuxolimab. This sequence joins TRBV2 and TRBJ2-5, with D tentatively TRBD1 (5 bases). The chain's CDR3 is CASRRFQGGQETQYF. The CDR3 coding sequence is TGTGCCAGCAGGAGGTTTCAGGGCGGCCAAGAGACCCAGTACTTC.